A selection of T cell receptor beta chains follows, all from one sample in a study of blood T cell repertoires in COVID-19. The protocol was immunoSEQ multiplex PCR, while the TCRdb copy is restricted to in-frame clones and leaves out a portion. The table has roughly 520,000 clones, 85% to 90% seen once. Input material: PBMCs or T cells enriched from blood (not recorded which). These receptors originate from a woman aged 40 to 50 who had recovered from COVID-19. The CDR3 runs from the conserved cysteine through the conserved F or W. A D gene is named only where the DNA matches it firmly. Clone size is not always given. Where it is, it says once, few, many or a class for expanded clones.

CDR3aa: CASTPYRGPNYGYTF
CDR3nt: TGCGCCAGCACACCCTACCGAGGGCCTAACTATGGCTACACCTTC
j_gene: TRBJ1-2
d_gene: .
v_gene: TRBV4-3
abundance: .

CDR3aa: CAITPAVNTEAFF
CDR3nt: TGTGCCATCACCCCCGCGGTGAACACTGAAGCTTTCTTT
j_gene: TRBJ1-1
d_gene: .
v_gene: TRBV10-3
abundance: .

CDR3aa: CASSQVGTGRSEAFF
CDR3nt: TGCGCCAGCAGCCAAGTCGGGACAGGGAGATCTGAAGCTTTCTTT
j_gene: TRBJ1-1
d_gene: TRBD1
v_gene: TRBV4-1
abundance: few

CDR3aa: CASHTTITGDPGNTIYF
CDR3nt: TGTGCCTCTCACACTACGATTACAGGGGATCCTGGAAACACCATATATTTT
j_gene: TRBJ1-3
d_gene: TRBD1
v_gene: TRBV10-3
abundance: .

CDR3aa: CASSLPDRVGLEAFF
CDR3nt: TGTGCCAGCTCACTGCCGGACAGGGTAGGTCTTGAAGCTTTCTTT
j_gene: TRBJ1-1
d_gene: TRBD1
v_gene: TRBV18
abundance: .

CDR3aa: CAISETGRTNTEAFF
CDR3nt: TGTGCCATCAGCGAAACAGGGCGAACGAACACTGAAGCTTTCTTT
j_gene: TRBJ1-1
d_gene: .
v_gene: TRBV10-3
abundance: .

CDR3aa: CASSRTGDGNQPQHF
CDR3nt: TGTGCCAGCAGCAGGACAGGGGACGGCAATCAGCCCCAGCATTTT
j_gene: TRBJ1-5
d_gene: TRBD1
v_gene: TRBV6-5
abundance: .

CDR3aa: CASSLVTLLLENTIYF
CDR3nt: TGTGCCAGCAGCTTAGTGACGCTCCTACTGGAGAACACCATATATTTT
j_gene: TRBJ1-3
d_gene: .
v_gene: TRBV11-2
abundance: .

CDR3aa: CASSLGYRDGYTF
CDR3nt: TGTGCCAGCAGCTTAGGGTACAGGGATGGCTACACCTTC
j_gene: TRBJ1-2
d_gene: .
v_gene: TRBV11-2
abundance: .

CDR3aa: CATSRDQGKGYEQYF
CDR3nt: TGTGCCACCAGCAGAGACCAGGGGAAGGGATACGAGCAGTACTTC
j_gene: TRBJ2-7
d_gene: .
v_gene: TRBV15
abundance: .

CDR3aa: CASRQGNYGYTF
CDR3nt: TGTGCCAGCAGACAGGGAAATTATGGCTACACCTTC
j_gene: TRBJ1-2
d_gene: .
v_gene: TRBV7-9
abundance: .

CDR3aa: CASSGTGGEQYF
CDR3nt: TGCGCCAGCAGCGGAACAGGTGGCGAGCAGTACTTC
j_gene: TRBJ2-7
d_gene: .
v_gene: TRBV5-1
abundance: .

CDR3aa: CASSPRTGGHGELFF
CDR3nt: TGTGCCAGCAGCCCCCGGACAGGGGGCCACGGGGAGCTGTTTTTT
j_gene: TRBJ2-2
d_gene: TRBD1
v_gene: TRBV9
abundance: few

CDR3aa: CASSPDRGYGYTF
CDR3nt: TGTGCCAGCAGCCCGGACAGGGGGTATGGCTACACCTTC
j_gene: TRBJ1-2
d_gene: TRBD1
v_gene: TRBV7-2
abundance: .

CDR3aa: CASSAQGNYGYTF
CDR3nt: TGTGCCAGCAGCGCACAGGGTAACTATGGCTACACCTTC
j_gene: TRBJ1-2
d_gene: .
v_gene: TRBV9
abundance: .

CDR3aa: CSAGTAGQQYF
CDR3nt: TGCAGTGCAGGTACCGCAGGGCAGCAGTACTTC
j_gene: TRBJ2-7
d_gene: .
v_gene: TRBV20-1
abundance: .

CDR3aa: CSVERWTGGNGELFF
CDR3nt: TGCAGCGTTGAAAGATGGACAGGGGGCAACGGGGAGCTGTTTTTT
j_gene: TRBJ2-2
d_gene: TRBD1
v_gene: TRBV29-1
abundance: .

CDR3aa: CASSVERQGETQYF
CDR3nt: TGTGCCAGCAGCGTAGAACGCCAGGGGGAGACCCAGTACTTC
j_gene: TRBJ2-5
d_gene: .
v_gene: TRBV9
abundance: .

CDR3aa: CASGRGRLNYNEQFF
CDR3nt: TGTGCCAGCGGCCGCGGGAGGTTAAACTACAATGAGCAGTTCTTC
j_gene: TRBJ2-1
d_gene: TRBD2
v_gene: TRBV6-2/TRBV6-3
abundance: .

CDR3aa: CASSTLIEQYF
CDR3nt: TGTGCCAGCAGTACTCTGATCGAGCAGTACTTC
j_gene: TRBJ2-7
d_gene: .
v_gene: TRBV12-3/TRBV12-4
abundance: .

CDR3aa: CASSSRRGRSYEQYF
CDR3nt: TGTGCCAGCAGCTCGCGAAGGGGGCGCTCCTACGAGCAGTACTTC
j_gene: TRBJ2-7
d_gene: TRBD1
v_gene: TRBV11-2
abundance: .

CDR3aa: CASSLRTGWDHNSPLHF
CDR3nt: TGTGCCAGCAGTCTACGGACAGGGTGGGATCATAATTCACCCCTCCACTTT
j_gene: TRBJ1-6
d_gene: TRBD1
v_gene: TRBV27
abundance: .

CDR3aa: CASSSTGFSSGNTIYF
CDR3nt: TGTGCCAGCAGCTCGACAGGGTTCTCCTCTGGAAACACCATATATTTT
j_gene: TRBJ1-3
d_gene: TRBD1
v_gene: TRBV7-2
abundance: .

CDR3aa: CASSEYRTSSSEQFF
CDR3nt: TGCGCCAGCAGTGAGTATAGGACTAGCTCCAGTGAGCAGTTCTTC
j_gene: TRBJ2-1
d_gene: TRBD2
v_gene: TRBV10-1
abundance: few

CDR3aa: CATNRGRGGNEQFF
CDR3nt: TGTGCCACCAACAGGGGGAGAGGGGGAAATGAGCAGTTCTTC
j_gene: TRBJ2-1
d_gene: TRBD1
v_gene: TRBV15
abundance: .

CDR3aa: CASSLRTSGSYNEQFF
CDR3nt: TGTGCCAGCAGCCTTAGGACTAGCGGCTCCTACAATGAGCAGTTCTTC
j_gene: TRBJ2-1
d_gene: TRBD2
v_gene: TRBV11-2
abundance: .

CDR3aa: CASSERGWGTEAFF
CDR3nt: TGTGCCAGCAGTGAACGGGGGTGGGGCACTGAAGCTTTCTTT
j_gene: TRBJ1-1
d_gene: .
v_gene: TRBV6-1
abundance: .

CDR3aa: CASSRTSASYEQYF
CDR3nt: TGTGCCAGCAGCCGGACTAGCGCTTCCTACGAGCAGTACTTC
j_gene: TRBJ2-7
d_gene: TRBD2
v_gene: TRBV5-4
abundance: .

CDR3aa: CASGLFFVGGPYEQYF
CDR3nt: TGCGCCAGCGGTCTTTTTTTTGTGGGAGGGCCCTACGAGCAGTACTTC
j_gene: TRBJ2-7
d_gene: TRBD2
v_gene: TRBV4-1
abundance: .

CDR3aa: CASRGRTDEQYF
CDR3nt: TGCGCCAGCCGCGGGAGGACGGATGAGCAGTACTTC
j_gene: TRBJ2-7
d_gene: TRBD2
v_gene: TRBV10-2
abundance: .

CDR3aa: CASSSLESLAGASHEQYF
CDR3nt: TGTGCCAGCAGCTCCTTAGAGTCCCTAGCGGGGGCGAGCCACGAGCAGTACTTC
j_gene: TRBJ2-7
d_gene: TRBD2
v_gene: TRBV11-2
abundance: .

CDR3aa: CASSFPDKPYEQYF
CDR3nt: TGTGCCAGCAGCTTCCCGGACAAACCCTACGAGCAGTACTTC
j_gene: TRBJ2-7
d_gene: .
v_gene: TRBV7-2
abundance: .

CDR3aa: CASSLWGQGESPLHF
CDR3nt: TGTGCCAGCAGTTTGTGGGGACAGGGAGAATCACCCCTCCACTTT
j_gene: TRBJ1-6
d_gene: TRBD1
v_gene: TRBV28
abundance: few

CDR3aa: CASSLAGEGYEQYF
CDR3nt: TGCGCCAGCAGCTTGGCCGGGGAGGGCTACGAGCAGTACTTC
j_gene: TRBJ2-7
d_gene: TRBD2
v_gene: TRBV5-1
abundance: .

CDR3aa: CASSPQGLGYEQYF
CDR3nt: TGTGCCAGCAGCCCCCAGGGGCTCGGGTACGAGCAGTACTTC
j_gene: TRBJ2-7
d_gene: .
v_gene: TRBV7-9
abundance: once

CDR3aa: CASSPDRGEAFF
CDR3nt: TGTGCCAGCAGCCCGGACAGGGGCGAAGCTTTCTTT
j_gene: TRBJ1-1
d_gene: TRBD1
v_gene: TRBV14
abundance: .

CDR3aa: CASSLGTGAGAGTEAFF
CDR3nt: TGCGCCAGCAGCTTGGGAACAGGGGCAGGGGCGGGCACTGAAGCTTTCTTT
j_gene: TRBJ1-1
d_gene: TRBD1
v_gene: TRBV5-1
abundance: .

CDR3aa: CASSQALGGDNTEAFF
CDR3nt: TGTGCCAGCAGCCAAGCGCTAGGGGGCGATAACACTGAAGCTTTCTTT
j_gene: TRBJ1-1
d_gene: TRBD1
v_gene: TRBV3-1/TRBV3-2
abundance: few

CDR3aa: CASSHRGLAGPKQYF
CDR3nt: TGTGCCAGCAGCCATCGGGGACTAGCGGGACCGAAACAGTACTTC
j_gene: TRBJ2-7
d_gene: TRBD2
v_gene: TRBV11-3
abundance: .

CDR3aa: CASSSASRDEKLFF
CDR3nt: TGTGCCAGTAGCTCCGCCTCCCGCGATGAAAAACTGTTTTTT
j_gene: TRBJ1-4
d_gene: .
v_gene: TRBV19
abundance: once